This T cell receptor beta chain emerged from a study of T-cell reconstitution after alpha-beta-depleted transplantation in children. Concerning this clonotype: Its antigen is as yet unknown.

TCRbeta library construction was performed incorporating unique molecular identifiers. TCRdb redid the calling of the PCR reads with MiXCR, one entry per CDR3 protein. The sample has about 980,000 distinct CDR3 sequences, roughly 29% seen once; the top ten hold 28%. This CDR3 is built from 17 residues. The trim removed 6 bases at V and 7 bases at J, leaving 11 bases unmatched. The germline V gene encodes CDR1 MNHNS and CDR2 SASEGT. Study-wide points: Surviving recipient T cells and intrathymic progenitors accounted for some patients' high TCRbeta diversity at day 60. At one year after transplant, newly produced T cells mostly accounted for T-cell counts and diversity. Alpha-beta T cells present about two months after transplant were reported to originate from several hundred expanded graft clones.

This chain links TRBV6-1 with TRBJ2-1; 14 bases are shared with TRBD2. The origin of this receptor is a boy younger than two who had a stem cell transplant for SCID, so the T cells may come from the graft donor. This material consisted of PBMCs, mostly from graft donor cells, taken 360 days after TCRalphabeta/CD19-depleted stem cell transplant. CDR3 loop: CASSRTSGGPFWNEQFF. CDR3 DNA: TGTGCCAGCAGCCGGACTAGCGGGGGGCCCTTCTGGAATGAGCAGTTCTTC.